Below are 29 T cell receptor beta chains sequenced from a single sample in a study of blood T cells in healthy people across ages. A second PCR of roughly 7 to 11 cycles used a sample-barcoded 5' primer and a J-beta primer mix. MiXCR was run by TCRdb on the 5' RACE reads, yielding one entry per CDR3 protein. The sample includes 450,000 to 700,000 distinct CDR3 sequences, roughly 29% of them seen just once. The specimen sequenced was blood. The receptors stem from a woman aged 65 to 85 in good health.

This rearrangement joins TRBV30 to TRBJ1-6, with TRBD1 matching over 7 bases. Germline assignment: CDR1 GTSNPN and CDR2 SVGIG (reference sequence). The trim removed 7 bases at V and 7 bases at J, leaving 7 bases unmatched. The CDR3 is 13 amino acids. CDR3 in amino acids: CAFLGQPNSPLHF. CDR3 sequence (DNA): TGTGCCTTTCTGGGACAGCCGAATTCACCCCTCCACTTT.

This chain links TRBV11-3 with TRBJ1-2; the match to TRBD1 covers 7 bases. The V gene end was trimmed by 5 bases and the J gene end by 0 bases; junction bases not matched to a gene: 9. This CDR3 is built from 16 residues. From germline, CDR1 is SGHNT and CDR2 YENEEA. CDR3 protein: CASSKGRDSSNYGYTF. The CDR3 nucleotides are TGTGCCAGCAGCAAAGGAAGGGACAGTTCTAACTATGGCTACACCTTC. The full variable domain, in which reference TRBV11-3 and TRBJ1-2 provide the parts outside the CDR3, is EAGVVQSPRYKIIEKKQPVAFWCNPISGHNTLYWYLQNLGQGPELLIRYENEEAVDDSQLPKDRFSAERLKGVDSTLKIQPAELGDSAVYLCASSKGRDSSNYGYTFGSGTRLTVV.

Turning to this clonotype: Without the conserved terminal phenylalanine or tryptophan, this CDR3 likely stems from a read error. The V call is TRBV29-1, the J call TRBJ1-1; D remains ambiguous. The CDR3 totals 15 residues. Germline CDR1 is SQVTM and CDR2 is ANQGSEA. V was shortened by 0 bases and J by 0 bases, with 11 bases between the two germline ends. In DNA, the CDR3 is TGCAGCGTTGAAGATCTAGGCAGCGTGAACACTGAAGCTTTCCTT. The encoded protein is CSVEDLGSVNTEAFL.

The rearrangement joins TRBV20-1 to TRBJ2-1; tentative D call: TRBD1 (6 bases). The V gene's germline CDR1 is DFQATT and CDR2 SNEGSKA (reference sequence). The CDR3 has 15 residues. Trimming shortened V by 0 bases and J by 7 bases, and 16 bases separated the two germline ends. The CDR3 is CSAREAQGPGNEQFF. CDR3 DNA: TGCAGTGCTAGAGAAGCCCAGGGGCCGGGGAATGAGCAGTTCTTC.

This clonotype was observed a single time. This rearrangement joins TRBV6-2 or TRBV6-3 to TRBJ2-5; 8 bases are shared with TRBD2. There are 15 residues in the CDR3. The J segment lost 1 base and the V segment lost 6 bases, leaving 7 bases of the junction unmatched. Per germline, CDR1 MNHEY and CDR2 SVGEGT. The CDR3 region has the DNA TGTGCCAGCAGACCGTCCGGGACTAGCCAAGAGACCCAGTACTTC. Translation gives CASRPSGTSQETQYF.

On this clonotype: The junction departs from the called germline gene at one end, perhaps through a read error. The V gene is TRBV7-7, the J gene TRBJ1-5; tentatively, D is TRBD1 (5 bases). Germline loops: CDR1 SSHAT, CDR2 FNYEAQ (reference sequence). The CDR3 spans 20 residues. The DNA for the CDR3 is TGTGCTAGCAGCTTAGGAGGGGAGACGCGGGGGGATTTGGGCAATCAGCCCCAGCATTTT. It yields the protein CASSLGGETRGDLGNQPQHF.

V gene TRBV5-1 combines with J gene TRBJ2-1; 13 positions agree with TRBD2. The CDR3 consists of 15 residues. V was pared by 3 bases and J by 12 bases, with 9 bases of the junction left unmatched. Germline V CDR1 and CDR2: SGHRS, YFSETQ. Here the CDR3 DNA reads TGCGCCAGCAGCTCGGGGACTAGCGGGGAACTTTGGCAGTTCTTC. The encoded protein is CASSSGTSGELWQFF.

This clonotype was recorded at least ten times. The CDR3 coding sequence is TGTGCCAGCAGCCTCGACGAGGGGTACAATGAGCAGTTCTTC. It yields the protein CASSLDEGYNEQFF. The chain recombines TRBV14 with TRBJ2-1; D assignment may be TRBD1 or TRBD2 (5 bases each). CDR1 and CDR2 from the germline V gene are SGHDN and FVKESK. This CDR3 spans 14 amino acids. Trimming shortened V by 4 bases and J by 4 bases, and 11 bases separated the two germline ends.

The chain is built from TRBV7-2 and TRBJ2-1; D is possibly TRBD2 (6 bases). The CDR3 is made up of 14 amino acids. V lost 1 base, J lost 5 bases, and 9 bases lay in between. Germline loops: CDR1 SGHTA, CDR2 FQGNSA. In nucleotides, the CDR3 is TGTGCCAGCAGCTTAGTCGGCGGGGACAATGAGCAGTTCTTC. This translates into CASSLVGGDNEQFF.

The chain joins TRBV29-1 to TRBJ2-1; D not resolved. The length of the CDR3 is 11 residues. CDR1 is SQVTM and CDR2 is ANQGSEA in the germline V gene. Trimming took off 5 bases at V and 8 bases at J, with 10 bases between the two ends. CDR3 sequence (DNA): TGCAGCGTTTGGAGCGTCGATGAGCAGTTCTTC. This encodes CSVWSVDEQFF.

The rearrangement joins TRBV20-1 to TRBJ2-3; no clear D. Deletions cut 3 bases from V and 2 bases from J, with 9 bases between. This CDR3 region has 13 residues. CDR1 is DFQATT and CDR2 is SNEGSKA in the germline V gene (reference sequence). The CDR3 nucleotides read TGCAGTGCTAGTCCCGGATCCACAGATACGCAGTATTTT. Protein product: CSASPGSTDTQYF.

This clonotype appeared a few times. One end of the junction is discordant with germline, which a read error may explain. The chain joins TRBV5-1 to TRBJ2-1, with D possibly TRBD2 on 6 matching bases. Germline V gene lookup returns CDR1 SGHRS and CDR2 YFSETQ. The CDR3 is 15 residues long. Here the CDR3 reads CASSPAGGPYNVQFF. CDR3 in DNA: TGCGCCAGCAGCCCAGCGGGTGGGCCCTACAATGTGCAGTTCTTC.

This clonotype came up a few times. The chain carries TRBV7-2 and TRBJ1-1; the match to TRBD1 covers 7 bases. Germline loops: CDR1 SGHTA, CDR2 FQGNSA. This CDR3 region has 14 residues. After removal of 5 bases from V and 4 bases from J, the junction contained 7 bases not matched to a gene. The DNA of the CDR3 is TGTGCCAGCAGCCTACAGGGGCAAAGCACTGAAGCTTTCTTT. As protein: CASSLQGQSTEAFF.

This clonotype has only a few counts. The chain links TRBV20-1 to TRBJ2-3, with TRBD2 identical over 14 bases. Germline CDR1 is DFQATT and CDR2 is SNEGSKA (reference sequence). With V trimmed by 4 bases and J by 1 base, 1 base remained unmatched. The CDR3 consists of 15 residues. CDR3 residues: CSATGLAGGTDTQYF. The CDR3 bases are TGCAGTGCTACGGGACTAGCGGGGGGCACAGATACGCAGTATTTT.

The chain has TRBV12-3 or TRBV12-4 and TRBJ2-7, with TRBD1 matching over 8 bases. The CDR3 consists of 13 residues. Trimming took 4 bases from V and 6 from J; bases not matched to a gene: 5. The CDR3 DNA reads TGTGCCAGCAGTTATACAGGGGGTAGCGAGCAGTACTTC. It encodes CASSYTGGSEQYF.

As for this clonotype: The junction and the germline gene differ at one end; a read error may be behind it. V usage is TRBV7-2 and J usage is TRBJ2-1; D remains ambiguous. From germline, CDR1 is SGHTA and CDR2 FQGNSA. The CDR3 runs to 14 residues. For the CDR3, the DNA is TGTGCCAGCAGCTTAGGGCCAGTACAATATGAGCGGTTCTTC. Residues: CASSLGPVQYERFF.

This chain links TRBV4-3 with TRBJ2-7; TRBD1 agrees at 9 bases. The V gene end was trimmed by 2 bases and the J gene end by 4 bases; junction bases not matched to a gene: 6. CDR1 and CDR2 from the germline V gene are LGHNA and YSLEER. The CDR3 is 15 residues long. The CDR3 sequence: CASSQWEQGAYEQYF. Here the CDR3 DNA reads TGCGCCAGCAGCCAATGGGAACAGGGGGCGTACGAGCAGTACTTC.

As for this clonotype: The conserved final phenylalanine or tryptophan is absent from the CDR3, which likely points to a read error. The CDR3 DNA follows: TGCGCCAGCAGCGCACTAGCCGCAGATACGCAGTATTCT. Residues: CASSALAADTQYS. The chain links TRBV5-1 to TRBJ2-3, with D possibly TRBD2 on 6 matching bases. The CDR3 is made up of 13 amino acids. Germline V gene lookup returns CDR1 SGHRS and CDR2 YFSETQ. V was trimmed by 4 bases and J by 4 bases, leaving 10 bases between them.

This clonotype was counted once. The J gene is TRBJ2-1, the V gene TRBV25-1; 9 nucleotides agree with TRBD2. The CDR3 runs to 15 residues. Per germline, CDR1 MGHDK and CDR2 SYGVNS. V lost 4 bases and J lost 12; bases outside the gene matches: 13. CDR3 in amino acids: CASSGGGGDARGQFF. Here the CDR3 DNA reads TGTGCCAGCAGTGGAGGCGGGGGGGACGCGAGGGGGCAGTTCTTC.

In the case of this clonotype: This may arise from a read error, as a much more abundant clone is one base away. The rearrangement links TRBV10-3 to TRBJ2-5; D gene uncertain. This CDR3 is built from 13 residues. The V gene's germline CDR1 is ENHRY and CDR2 SYGVKD. CDR3 in amino acids: CAIRLPSSYEQCF. In nucleotides, the CDR3 is TGTGCCATCAGGCTCCCGAGCTCCTACGAGCAGTGCTTC.

The chain employs TRBV7-9 and TRBJ1-4; 9 bases align to TRBD1. The CDR3 length is 18 residues. V was pared by 3 bases and J by 1 base, with 9 bases of the junction left unmatched. The germline CDR1 and CDR2 sequences are SEHNR and FQNEAQ (reference sequence). Written as DNA, the CDR3 is TGTGCCAGCAGCTTCCCCGGGACAGGGCGGAGAACTAATGAAAAACTGTTTTTT. Its translation: CASSFPGTGRRTNEKLFF.

The J gene is TRBJ2-1, the V gene TRBV6-2 or TRBV6-3; 14 bases align to TRBD2. This CDR3 comprises 14 residues. CDR1 MNHEY and CDR2 SVGEGT come from the germline V gene. V was clipped by 10 bases and J by 10 bases; unmatched bases: 9. The CDR3 loop reads CAITGLAGGREQFF. The CDR3, as DNA: TGTGCCATTACCGGACTAGCGGGAGGTAGAGAGCAGTTCTTC.

This clonotype came up a few times. This rearrangement joins TRBV5-1 to TRBJ2-7; TRBD1 is a possible D gene (6 bases). V gave up 3 bases and J gave up 6 bases, with 22 bases separating them. CDR1 and CDR2 (germline): SGHRS, YFSETQ. The CDR3 is made up of 16 amino acids. The CDR3 spells CASSSALLQGSREQYF. The CDR3 DNA sequence: TGCGCCAGCAGCTCAGCCCTTCTTCAGGGGTCCCGCGAGCAGTACTTC.

This clonotype has just a few counts. The chain uses TRBV6-5 and TRBJ1-6; unclear D gene. Trimming took 6 bases from V and 0 from J, leaving 9 bases between them. Germline CDR1 reads MNHEY; CDR2 reads SVGAGI. CDR3 length: 15 amino acids. This chain's CDR3 is CASRPGSSYNSPLHF. DNA for the CDR3: TGTGCCAGCAGACCCGGTAGCTCCTATAATTCACCCCTCCACTTT.

This clonotype has only a few counts. This chain connects TRBV13 to TRBJ2-3; 8 nucleotides align to TRBD2. The junction had 12 bases not matched to a gene; V was cut back by 4 bases and J by 3 bases. Germline-derived CDR1 and CDR2 are PRHDT and FYEKMQ (reference sequence). The CDR3 sequence is 17 residues long. The CDR3 region is CASSSSWAGGVTDTQYF. The CDR3 nucleotides are TGTGCCAGCAGCTCCAGTTGGGCGGGGGGCGTTACAGATACGCAGTATTTT.

The chain joins TRBV5-1 to TRBJ2-3; TRBD2 might be the D (5 bases). Germline loops: CDR1 SGHRS, CDR2 YFSETQ. Between the trimmed V and J ends, which lost 4 bases and 2 bases, there was a span of 8 bases. There are 13 residues in the CDR3. The CDR3 sequence is CASSKDYTDTQYF. In DNA form, the CDR3 reads TGCGCCAGCAGCAAAGACTACACAGATACGCAGTATTTT.

This chain uses TRBV7-2 with TRBJ2-5, with D possibly called TRBD1 or TRBD2 (5 bases each). V was shortened by 1 base and J by 5 bases, with 11 bases between the two germline ends. Germline-derived CDR1 and CDR2 are SGHTA and FQGNSA. The CDR3 has 14 amino acids. The CDR3 reads CASSLGLGTETQYF. DNA of the CDR3: TGTGCCAGCAGCTTAGGCCTGGGGACGGAGACCCAGTACTTC.

This clonotype turned up a few times. The chain employs TRBV20-1 and TRBJ2-4, with 9 bases that match TRBD1. CDR3 size: 13 residues. The V gene end was trimmed by 7 bases and the J gene end by 4 bases; junction bases not matched to a gene: 5. CDR1 and CDR2 from the germline V gene are DFQATT and SNEGSKA (reference sequence). CDR3 sequence reads: CSVIGTGKNIQYF. The CDR3 DNA reads TGCAGTGTTATTGGGACAGGGAAAAACATTCAGTACTTC.

The chain links TRBV7-9 to TRBJ2-1; the match to TRBD2 covers 8 bases. V dropped 1 base and J dropped 8; count of bases not matched to a gene: 10. The germline V gene encodes CDR1 SEHNR and CDR2 FQNEAQ (reference sequence). CDR3 length: 16 residues. The CDR3 region is CASSLVSGTSVYEQFF. CDR3 bases: TGTGCCAGCAGCTTAGTTAGTGGGACTAGTGTCTATGAGCAGTTCTTC.